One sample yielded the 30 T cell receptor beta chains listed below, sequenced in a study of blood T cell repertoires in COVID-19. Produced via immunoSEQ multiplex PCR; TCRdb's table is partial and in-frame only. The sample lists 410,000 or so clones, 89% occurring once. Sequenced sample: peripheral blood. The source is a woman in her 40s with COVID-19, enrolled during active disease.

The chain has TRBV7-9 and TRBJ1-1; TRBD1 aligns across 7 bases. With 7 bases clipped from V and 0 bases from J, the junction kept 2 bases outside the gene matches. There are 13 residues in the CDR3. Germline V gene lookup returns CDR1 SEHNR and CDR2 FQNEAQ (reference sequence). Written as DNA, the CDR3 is TGTGCCAGCATAGACAGGGTGAACACTGAAGCTTTCTTT. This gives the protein CASIDRVNTEAFF.

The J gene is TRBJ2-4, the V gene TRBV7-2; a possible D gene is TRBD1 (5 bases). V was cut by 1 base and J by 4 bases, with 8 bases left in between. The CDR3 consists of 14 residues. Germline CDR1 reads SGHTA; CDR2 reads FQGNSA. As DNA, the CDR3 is TGTGCCAGCAGCTTAGGACAGAGGAAAAACATTCAGTACTTC. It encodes CASSLGQRKNIQYF.

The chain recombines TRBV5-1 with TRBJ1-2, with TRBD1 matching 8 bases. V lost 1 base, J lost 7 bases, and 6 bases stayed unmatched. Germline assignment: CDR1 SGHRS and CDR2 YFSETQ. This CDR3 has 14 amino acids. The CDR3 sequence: CASSLQQGASGYTF. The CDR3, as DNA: TGCGCCAGCAGCTTGCAGCAGGGGGCGAGTGGCTACACCTTC.

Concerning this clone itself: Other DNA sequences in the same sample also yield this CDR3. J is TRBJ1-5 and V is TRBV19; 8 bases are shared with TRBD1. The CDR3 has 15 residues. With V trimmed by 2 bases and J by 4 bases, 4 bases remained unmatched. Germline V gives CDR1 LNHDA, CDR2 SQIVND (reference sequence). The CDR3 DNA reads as TGTGCCAGTAGTATACTCGACAGGGGTAATCAGCCCCAGCATTTT. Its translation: CASSILDRGNQPQHF. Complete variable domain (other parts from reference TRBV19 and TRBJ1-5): DGGITQSPKYLFRKEGQNVTLSCEQNLNHDAMYWYRQDPGQGLRLIYYSQIVNDFQKGDIAEGYSVSREKKESFPLTVTSAQKNPTAFYLCASSILDRGNQPQHFGDGTRLSIL.

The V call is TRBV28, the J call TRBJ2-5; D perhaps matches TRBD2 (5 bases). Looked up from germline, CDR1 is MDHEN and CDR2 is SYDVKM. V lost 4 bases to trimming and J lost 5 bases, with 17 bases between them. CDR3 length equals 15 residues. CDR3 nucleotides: TGTGCCAGCAGTTGGGGAGAGGGCGATCCGGAGACCCAGTACTTC. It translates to CASSWGEGDPETQYF.

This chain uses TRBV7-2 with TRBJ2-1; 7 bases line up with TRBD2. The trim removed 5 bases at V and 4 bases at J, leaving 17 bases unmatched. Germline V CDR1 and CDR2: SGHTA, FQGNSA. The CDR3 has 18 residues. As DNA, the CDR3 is TGTGCCAGCAGCCAAAACCCCCTTGGCGGGAGTTCTTACAATGAGCAGTTCTTC. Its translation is CASSQNPLGGSSYNEQFF.

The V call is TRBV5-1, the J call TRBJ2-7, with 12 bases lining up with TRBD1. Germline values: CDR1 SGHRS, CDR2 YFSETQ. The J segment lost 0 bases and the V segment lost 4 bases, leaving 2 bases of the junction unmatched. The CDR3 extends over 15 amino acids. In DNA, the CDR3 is TGCGCCAGCAGCGGGGGACAGGGGGCCTCCTACGAGCAGTACTTC. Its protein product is CASSGGQGASYEQYF. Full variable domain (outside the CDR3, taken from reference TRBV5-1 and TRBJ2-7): KAGVTQTPRYLIKTRGQQVTLSCSPISGHRSVSWYQQTPGQGLQFLFEYFSETQRNKGNFPGRFSGRQFSNSRSEMNVSTLELGDSALYLCASSGGQGASYEQYFGPGTRLTVT.

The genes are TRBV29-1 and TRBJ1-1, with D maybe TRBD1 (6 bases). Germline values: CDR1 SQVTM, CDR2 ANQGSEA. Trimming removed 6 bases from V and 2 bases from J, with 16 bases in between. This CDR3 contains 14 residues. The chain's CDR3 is CSVRDRLGNTEAFF. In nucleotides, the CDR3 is TGCAGCGTGAGAGACAGGTTGGGTAACACTGAAGCTTTCTTT.

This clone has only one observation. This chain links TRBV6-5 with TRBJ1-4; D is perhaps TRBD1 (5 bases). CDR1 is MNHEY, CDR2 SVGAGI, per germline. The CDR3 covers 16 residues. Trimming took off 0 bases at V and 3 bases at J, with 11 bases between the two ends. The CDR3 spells CASSYSKGRSNEKLFF. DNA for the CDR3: TGTGCCAGCAGTTACTCGAAGGGGCGGTCTAATGAAAAACTGTTTTTT.

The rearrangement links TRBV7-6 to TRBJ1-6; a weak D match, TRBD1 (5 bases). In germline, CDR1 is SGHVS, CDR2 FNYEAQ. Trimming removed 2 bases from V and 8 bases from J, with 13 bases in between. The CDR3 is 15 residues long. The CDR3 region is CASSLWAQADSPLHF. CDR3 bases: TGTGCCAGCAGCTTATGGGCACAGGCCGATTCACCCCTCCACTTT. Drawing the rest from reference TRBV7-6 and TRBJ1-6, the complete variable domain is GAGVSQSPRYKVTKRGQDVALRCDPISGHVSLYWYRQALGQGPEFLTYFNYEAQQDKSGLPNDRFSAERPEGSISTLTIQRTEQRDSAMYRCASSLWAQADSPLHFGNGTRLTVT.

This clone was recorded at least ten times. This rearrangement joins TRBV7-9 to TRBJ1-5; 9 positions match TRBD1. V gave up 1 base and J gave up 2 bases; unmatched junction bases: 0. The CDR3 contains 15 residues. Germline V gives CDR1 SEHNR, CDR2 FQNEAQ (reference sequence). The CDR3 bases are TGTGCCAGCAGCTTAGGGGACAGGGGCAATCAGCCCCAGCATTTT. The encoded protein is CASSLGDRGNQPQHF.

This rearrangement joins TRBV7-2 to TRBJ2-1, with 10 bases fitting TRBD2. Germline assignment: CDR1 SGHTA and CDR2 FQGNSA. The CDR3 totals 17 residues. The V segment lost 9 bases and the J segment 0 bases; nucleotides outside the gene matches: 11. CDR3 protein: CASRTSGSGGSYNEQFF. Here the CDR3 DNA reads TGTGCCAGTAGGACTAGCGGTAGCGGCGGCTCCTACAATGAGCAGTTCTTC.

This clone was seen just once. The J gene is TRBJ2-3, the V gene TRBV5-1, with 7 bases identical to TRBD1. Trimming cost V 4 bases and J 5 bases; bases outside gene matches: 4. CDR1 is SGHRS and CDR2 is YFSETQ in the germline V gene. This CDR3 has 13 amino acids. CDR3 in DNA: TGCGCCAGCAGCCCTTACAGGGGAGATACGCAGTATTTT. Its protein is CASSPYRGDTQYF.

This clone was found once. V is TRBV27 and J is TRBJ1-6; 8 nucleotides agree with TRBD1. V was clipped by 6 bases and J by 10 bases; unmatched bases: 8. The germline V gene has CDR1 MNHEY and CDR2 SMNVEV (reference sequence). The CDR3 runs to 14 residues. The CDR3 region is CASSYSGGKSPLHF. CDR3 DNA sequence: TGTGCCAGCAGCTATTCAGGGGGCAAATCACCCCTCCACTTT.

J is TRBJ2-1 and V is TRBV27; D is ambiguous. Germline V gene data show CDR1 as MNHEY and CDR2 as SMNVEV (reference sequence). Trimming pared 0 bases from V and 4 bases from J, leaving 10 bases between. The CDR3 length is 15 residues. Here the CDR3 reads CASSLSNSRYNEQFF. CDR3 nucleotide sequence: TGTGCCAGCAGTTTATCGAACAGCCGATACAATGAGCAGTTCTTC.

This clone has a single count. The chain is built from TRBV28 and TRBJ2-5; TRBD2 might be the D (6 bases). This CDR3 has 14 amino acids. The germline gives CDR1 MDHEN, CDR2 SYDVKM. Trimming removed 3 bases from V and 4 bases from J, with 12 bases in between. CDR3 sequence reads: CASSLPPEGETQYF. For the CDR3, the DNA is TGTGCCAGCAGTTTGCCACCGGAGGGAGAGACCCAGTACTTC.

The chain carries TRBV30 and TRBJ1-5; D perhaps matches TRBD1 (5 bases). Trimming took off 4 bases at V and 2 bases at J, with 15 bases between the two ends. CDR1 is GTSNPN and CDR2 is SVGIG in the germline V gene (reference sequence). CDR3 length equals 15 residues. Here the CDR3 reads CAWTRGTVGNQPQHF. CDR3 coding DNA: TGTGCCTGGACGCGGGGGACGGTGGGCAATCAGCCCCAGCATTTT.

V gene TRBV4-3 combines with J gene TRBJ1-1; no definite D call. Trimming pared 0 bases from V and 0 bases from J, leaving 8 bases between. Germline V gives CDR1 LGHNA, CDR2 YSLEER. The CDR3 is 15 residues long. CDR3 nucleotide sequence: TGCGCCAGCAGCCAAGACCCCCAGGTGAACACTGAAGCTTTCTTT. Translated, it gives CASSQDPQVNTEAFF.

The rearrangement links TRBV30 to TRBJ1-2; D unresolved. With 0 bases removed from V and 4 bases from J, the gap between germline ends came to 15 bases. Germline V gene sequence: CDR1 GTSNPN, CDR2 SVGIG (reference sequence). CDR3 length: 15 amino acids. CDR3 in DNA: TGTGCCTGGAGTGTACAGAGCTCCCCACGCTATGGCTACACCTTC. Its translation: CAWSVQSSPRYGYTF.

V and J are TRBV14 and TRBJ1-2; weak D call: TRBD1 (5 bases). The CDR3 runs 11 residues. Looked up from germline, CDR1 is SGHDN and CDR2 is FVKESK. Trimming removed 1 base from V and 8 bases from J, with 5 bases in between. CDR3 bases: TGTGCCAGCAGCCAAGGGGGCGGCTACACCTTC. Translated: CASSQGGGYTF.

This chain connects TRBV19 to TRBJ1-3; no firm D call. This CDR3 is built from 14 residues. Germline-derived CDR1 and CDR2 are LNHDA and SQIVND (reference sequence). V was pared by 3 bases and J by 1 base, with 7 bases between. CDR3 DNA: TGTGCCAGTAGTATTACCAGTTCTGGAAACACCATATATTTT. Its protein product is CASSITSSGNTIYF.

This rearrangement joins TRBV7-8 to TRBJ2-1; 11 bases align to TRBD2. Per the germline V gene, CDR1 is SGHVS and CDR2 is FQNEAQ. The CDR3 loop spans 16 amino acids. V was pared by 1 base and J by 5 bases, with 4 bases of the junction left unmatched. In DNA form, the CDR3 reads TGTGCCAGCAGCTTAGGTATAGCGGGGGGGCACAATGAGCAGTTCTTC. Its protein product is CASSLGIAGGHNEQFF.

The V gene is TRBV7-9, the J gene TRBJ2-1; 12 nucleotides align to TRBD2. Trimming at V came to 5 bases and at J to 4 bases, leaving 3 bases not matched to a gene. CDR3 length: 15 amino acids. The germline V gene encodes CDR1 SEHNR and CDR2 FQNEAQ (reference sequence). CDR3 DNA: TGTGCCAGCAGCAAGACTAGCGGGGGTTACAATGAGCAGTTCTTC. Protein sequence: CASSKTSGGYNEQFF. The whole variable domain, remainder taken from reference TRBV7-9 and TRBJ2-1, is DTGVSQNPRHKITKRGQNVTFRCDPISEHNRLYWYRQTLGQGPEFLTYFQNEAQLEKSRLLSDRFSAERPKGSFSTLEIQRTEQGDSAMYLCASSKTSGGYNEQFFGPGTRLTVL.

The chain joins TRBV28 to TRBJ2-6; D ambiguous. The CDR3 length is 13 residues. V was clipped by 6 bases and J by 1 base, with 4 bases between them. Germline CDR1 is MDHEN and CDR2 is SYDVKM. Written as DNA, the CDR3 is TGTGCCAGCAGGAGATCTGGGGCCAACGTCCTGACTTTC. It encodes CASRRSGANVLTF.

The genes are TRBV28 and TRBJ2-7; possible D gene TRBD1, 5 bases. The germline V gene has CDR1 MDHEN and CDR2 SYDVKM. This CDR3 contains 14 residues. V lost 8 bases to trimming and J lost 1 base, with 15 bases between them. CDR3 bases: TGTGCCAGCTACGGGCAGGGCGTATCCTACGAGCAGTACTTC. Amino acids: CASYGQGVSYEQYF.

This CDR3 is CASSPGQGAGRGYNEQFF. CDR3 coding DNA: TGTGCCAGCAGCCCAGGACAGGGTGCGGGGCGGGGGTACAATGAGCAGTTCTTC. The rearrangement joins TRBV11-3 to TRBJ2-1, with D possibly being TRBD1 (8 bases). The germline V gene has CDR1 SGHNT and CDR2 YENEEA. The V and J ends lost 5 bases and 4 bases respectively, with 24 bases between them. CDR3 length: 18 residues.

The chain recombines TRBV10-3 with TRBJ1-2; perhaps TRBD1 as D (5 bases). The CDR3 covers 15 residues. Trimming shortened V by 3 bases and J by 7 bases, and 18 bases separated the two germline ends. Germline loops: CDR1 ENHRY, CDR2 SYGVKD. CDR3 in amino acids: CAISDPREGEGGYTF. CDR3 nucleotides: TGTGCCATCAGTGACCCTCGAGAAGGGGAAGGTGGCTACACCTTC.

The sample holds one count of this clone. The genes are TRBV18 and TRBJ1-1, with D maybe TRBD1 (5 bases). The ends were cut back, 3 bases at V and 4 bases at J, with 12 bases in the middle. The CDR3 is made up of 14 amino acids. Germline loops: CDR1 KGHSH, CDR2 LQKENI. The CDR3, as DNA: TGTGCCAGCTCACCTCTAGATGGGGCCACTGAAGCTTTCTTT. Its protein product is CASSPLDGATEAFF. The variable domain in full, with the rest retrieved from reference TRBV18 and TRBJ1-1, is NAGVMQNPRHLVRRRGQEARLRCSPMKGHSHVYWYRQLPEEGLKFMVYLQKENIIDESGMPKERFSAEFPKEGPSILRIQQVVRGDSAAYFCASSPLDGATEAFFGQGTRLTVV.

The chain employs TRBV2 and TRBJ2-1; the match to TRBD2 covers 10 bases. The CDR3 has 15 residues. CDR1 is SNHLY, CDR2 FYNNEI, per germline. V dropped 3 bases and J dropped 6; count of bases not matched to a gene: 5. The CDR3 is CASSDSLAGVNEQFF. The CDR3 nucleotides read TGTGCCAGCAGTGACAGTCTAGCGGGAGTCAATGAGCAGTTCTTC.

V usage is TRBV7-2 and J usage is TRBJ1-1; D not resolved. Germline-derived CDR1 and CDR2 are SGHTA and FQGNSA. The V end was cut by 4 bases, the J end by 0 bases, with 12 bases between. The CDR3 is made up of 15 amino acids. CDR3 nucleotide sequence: TGTGCCAGCAGCTCAGGCAAGAACATGAACACTGAAGCTTTCTTT. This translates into CASSSGKNMNTEAFF.